One sample yielded the 27 T cell receptor beta chains listed below, sequenced in a study of HIV-infected patients and healthy controls. In TCRdb, the 5' RACE reads were re-called with MiXCR into one record per CDR3 protein. Of tens of thousands of distinct CDR3 sequences in the sample, around 16% were seen once. The specimen was CD4+ T cells from blood. These receptors all stem from a human donor in good health.

J is TRBJ1-1 and V is TRBV29-1; D possibly corresponds to TRBD1 (5 bases). V shed 6 bases and J shed 5 bases, with 7 bases lying between them. CDR3 size: 10 residues. CDR1 is SQVTM, CDR2 ANQGSEA, per germline. The CDR3 DNA sequence: TGCAGCGTGGGGGGGACTGAAGCTTTCTTT. Its protein product is CSVGGTEAFF.

Ten or more counts support this clonotype. The V call is TRBV6-2 or TRBV6-3, the J call TRBJ1-1; no clear D gene. Germline loops: CDR1 MNHEY, CDR2 SVGEGT. This CDR3 contains 14 residues. V dropped 7 bases and J dropped 5 bases, with 17 bases sitting between them. CDR3 sequence: CASKQTLGRTEAFF. CDR3 sequence (DNA): TGTGCCAGCAAACAGACCCTCGGAAGAACTGAAGCTTTCTTT.

The V call is TRBV7-2, the J call TRBJ1-3; maybe TRBD1 (5 bases). V lost 6 bases to trimming and J lost 4 bases, with 16 bases between them. Germline V gene lookup returns CDR1 SGHTA and CDR2 FQGNSA. The CDR3 consists of 15 residues. CDR3 region: CASRSEGLIGNTIYF. The CDR3 DNA reads TGTGCCAGCAGGTCCGAGGGGCTAATAGGAAACACCATATATTTT. Full variable domain (missing parts from reference TRBV7-2 and TRBJ1-3): GAGVSQSPSNKVTEKGKDVELRCDPISGHTALYWYRQSLGQGLEFLIYFQGNSAPDKSGLPSDRFSAERTGGSVSTLTIQRTQQEDSAVYLCASRSEGLIGNTIYFGEGSWLTVV.

This chain uses TRBV3-1 with TRBJ2-7; possibly TRBD1 for D (6 bases). Trimming took off 1 base at V and 5 bases at J, with 12 bases between the two ends. Germline CDR1 and CDR2: LGHDT and YNNKEL (reference sequence). The CDR3 extends over 14 amino acids. DNA for the CDR3: TGTGCCAGCAGCCAAGGCTTTGGGGGCAACGAGCAGTACTTC. It encodes CASSQGFGGNEQYF.

This clonotype was detected ten times or more. The chain is built from TRBV7-9 and TRBJ1-2; 7 nucleotides match TRBD1. The germline V gene encodes CDR1 SEHNR and CDR2 FQNEAQ (reference sequence). Trimming took 5 bases from V and 8 from J; bases not matched to a gene: 8. This CDR3 is built from 13 residues. The CDR3 nucleotides read TGTGCCAGCAGCCCCCACAGGGGCCAAGGCTACACCTTC. Protein: CASSPHRGQGYTF.

The chain carries TRBV18 and TRBJ2-1; 7 positions match TRBD2. Looked up from germline, CDR1 is KGHSH and CDR2 is LQKENI. With 3 bases clipped from V and 5 bases from J, the junction kept 10 bases outside the gene matches. This CDR3 has 16 residues. As DNA, the CDR3 is TGTGCCAGCTCACCCCAATCTCAGCGGGGAAACAATGAGCAGTTCTTC. Amino acids: CASSPQSQRGNNEQFF.

This clonotype turned up a few times. The chain carries TRBV12-3 or TRBV12-4 and TRBJ2-5; D is perhaps TRBD1 (6 bases). The CDR3 has 14 residues. The V end lost 6 bases, the J end lost 1 base, and 12 bases lay between the germline ends. In DNA, the CDR3 is TGTGCCAGCAGCTCCGGGACACTCCAAGAGACCCAGTACTTC. Amino acid sequence: CASSSGTLQETQYF.

The V gene is TRBV20-1, the J gene TRBJ2-3, with D possibly being TRBD2 (5 bases). Germline V gene lookup returns CDR1 DFQATT and CDR2 SNEGSKA (reference sequence). Trimming removed 6 bases from V and 6 bases from J, with 19 bases in between. The CDR3 is 14 residues long. This CDR3 is CSASNGGFWDTQYF. The CDR3 nucleotides are TGCAGTGCGTCGAATGGCGGGTTCTGGGATACGCAGTATTTT.

There are many counts of this clonotype. The chain recombines TRBV18 with TRBJ2-5; TRBD1 agrees at 7 bases. Germline V gives CDR1 KGHSH, CDR2 LQKENI. CDR3 length equals 12 residues. Trimming took 6 bases from V and 3 from J; bases not matched to a gene: 1. This chain's CDR3 is CASSTGEETQYF. The CDR3 DNA reads as TGTGCCAGCTCCACAGGGGAAGAGACCCAGTACTTC.

The rearrangement links TRBV2 to TRBJ2-1, with D possibly matching TRBD2 (5 bases). V lost 10 bases to trimming and J lost 7 bases, with 17 bases between them. This CDR3 is built from 13 residues. Germline values: CDR1 SNHLY, CDR2 FYNNEI. For the CDR3, the DNA is TGTGCCAAAGGGAGCCTCTCCCGGAATGAGCAGTTCTTC. It yields the protein CAKGSLSRNEQFF.

This sequence joins TRBV7-9 and TRBJ1-1; 8 bases line up with TRBD1. The CDR3 extends over 14 amino acids. V trimming: 5 bases; J trimming: 4 bases; junction bases outside the gene matches: 6. Germline lookup yields CDR1 SEHNR and CDR2 FQNEAQ (reference sequence). DNA for the CDR3: TGTGCCAGCAGCGCGACAGGGGTCGGCACTGAAGCTTTCTTT. Translating it yields CASSATGVGTEAFF.

The chain is built from TRBV5-6 and TRBJ1-3; D is unclear. The germline V and J ends were trimmed by 6 bases and 0 bases, with 13 bases remaining between them. Germline V CDR1 and CDR2: SGHDT, YYEEEE. This CDR3 is 15 amino acids long. The DNA for the CDR3 is TGTGCCAGCACCTCACTAACTTACTCTGGAAACACCATATATTTT. Translation: CASTSLTYSGNTIYF.

V gene TRBV5-1 combines with J gene TRBJ2-1; the match to TRBD1 covers 10 bases. The germline CDR1 and CDR2 sequences are SGHRS and YFSETQ. With V trimmed by 4 bases and J by 8 bases, 9 bases remained unmatched. The CDR3 loop spans 15 amino acids. CDR3 nucleotide sequence: TGCGCCAGCAGCCCTAGACAGGGGGCGAGGGATGAGCAGTTCTTC. Amino acid sequence: CASSPRQGARDEQFF.

This clonotype appeared a single time. This chain joins TRBV7-2 and TRBJ1-6; 8 bases are shared with TRBD1. V trimming: 4 bases; J trimming: 6 bases; junction bases outside the gene matches: 2. CDR3 length: 14 amino acids. CDR1 and CDR2 (germline): SGHTA, FQGNSA. CDR3 sequence: CASSSDRGNSPLHF. The CDR3 DNA follows: TGTGCCAGCAGCTCAGACAGGGGTAATTCACCCCTCCACTTT.

A few counts support this clonotype. V is TRBV19 and J is TRBJ1-2, with D possibly matching TRBD1 (5 bases). V gave up 5 bases and J gave up 4 bases, with 20 bases separating them. CDR1 LNHDA and CDR2 SQIVND come from the germline V gene (reference sequence). This CDR3 contains 16 residues. DNA for the CDR3: TGTGCCAGTAGTGTTGCCGGGACCCCGACTTCCTATGGCTACACCTTC. Amino acid sequence: CASSVAGTPTSYGYTF.

This clonotype was counted only a few times. This chain links TRBV5-1 with TRBJ1-1; D unclear. The CDR3 is made up of 14 amino acids. Germline values: CDR1 SGHRS, CDR2 YFSETQ. V lost 0 bases and J 1 base, leaving 7 bases between the germline ends. The CDR3 bases are TGCGCCAGCAGCTTGGGTCCCGCGAACACTGAAGCTTTCTTT. It specifies CASSLGPANTEAFF.

V gene TRBV20-1 combines with J gene TRBJ2-4; 7 bases line up with TRBD1. Germline V gene data show CDR1 as DFQATT and CDR2 as SNEGSKA (reference sequence). This CDR3 region has 16 residues. V lost 3 bases to trimming and J lost 4 bases; unmatched junction nucleotides: 12. CDR3 sequence (DNA): TGCAGTGCTAGGGACCAAAGGGGGCCCTCTAAAAACATTCAGTACTTC. Its translation is CSARDQRGPSKNIQYF.

This clonotype appeared many times. The CDR3 sequence is CASSLGPGTDYGYTF. The DNA of the CDR3 is TGTGCCAGCAGCTTGGGTCCCGGGACAGACTATGGCTACACCTTC. This chain joins TRBV5-5 and TRBJ1-2, with 7 bases aligning to TRBD1. Germline loops: CDR1 SGHKS, CDR2 YYEKEE (reference sequence). The CDR3 contains 15 residues. The V gene end was trimmed by 0 bases and the J gene end by 3 bases; junction bases not matched to a gene: 5.

This clonotype was counted at least ten times. This rearrangement joins TRBV10-3 to TRBJ2-3, with 12 bases fitting TRBD2. V dropped 0 bases and J dropped 6; count of bases not matched to a gene: 1. Germline CDR1 reads ENHRY; CDR2 reads SYGVKD. The CDR3 covers 15 residues. The CDR3 coding sequence is TGTGCCATCAGTGAGTCGACTAGCGGGAGTGATACGCAGTATTTT. Translated, it gives CAISESTSGSDTQYF.

The chain is built from TRBV20-1 and TRBJ2-1, with 14 bases aligning to TRBD2. The CDR3 consists of 20 residues. V lost 4 bases, J lost 9 bases, and 23 bases stayed unmatched. CDR1 and CDR2 (germline): DFQATT, SNEGSKA (reference sequence). The CDR3 sequence: CSATPGLAGAAGVRAGEQFF. The CDR3 nucleotides read TGCAGTGCTACACCGGGACTAGCGGGGGCTGCCGGGGTCCGCGCGGGTGAGCAGTTCTTC.

The chain couples TRBV29-1 to TRBJ2-5; D gene uncertain. V lost 3 bases and J lost 1, with 6 bases in between. From germline, CDR1 is SQVTM and CDR2 ANQGSEA. The CDR3 is 12 residues long. CDR3 sequence: CSVEHSQETQYF. CDR3 DNA: TGCAGCGTTGAGCACAGCCAAGAGACCCAGTACTTC.

J is TRBJ1-5 and V is TRBV12-3 or TRBV12-4; a possible D gene is TRBD1 (5 bases). The CDR3 covers 15 residues. Trimming removed 5 bases from V and 6 bases from J, with 17 bases in between. The CDR3 region is CASSPDGGSLQPQHF. CDR3 in DNA: TGTGCCAGCAGTCCCGATGGGGGGTCCCTTCAGCCCCAGCATTTT.

This clonotype appeared a few times. The chain is built from TRBV5-1 and TRBJ2-1; 8 nucleotides match TRBD1. V lost 4 bases and J lost 4; bases outside the gene matches: 7. The CDR3 contains 15 residues. Germline CDR1 reads SGHRS; CDR2 reads YFSETQ. CDR3 in amino acids: CASSATGESYNEQFF. The CDR3 coding sequence is TGCGCCAGCAGCGCGACAGGGGAATCATACAATGAGCAGTTCTTC.

This clonotype has only a few counts. V is TRBV29-1 and J is TRBJ2-1, with D unclear. CDR3 length equals 9 residues. The germline V gene has CDR1 SQVTM and CDR2 ANQGSEA. V lost 3 bases to trimming and J lost 12 bases, with 6 bases between them. The CDR3 here is CSVDSGQFF. CDR3 nucleotides: TGCAGCGTTGATTCGGGGCAGTTCTTC.

The rearrangement uses TRBV29-1 and TRBJ2-3; 7 bases match TRBD2. V shed 6 bases and J 2 bases; nucleotides not matched to a gene: 5. The CDR3 is 13 amino acids. The germline V gene has CDR1 SQVTM and CDR2 ANQGSEA. The CDR3 DNA reads TGCAGCGTCCAGCGGGGAACCACAGATACGCAGTATTTT. It translates to CSVQRGTTDTQYF.

The sample holds many counts of this clonotype. This rearrangement joins TRBV30 to TRBJ1-1, with 7 bases that match TRBD1. The junction had 5 bases not matched to a gene; V was cut back by 7 bases and J by 0 bases. CDR1 is GTSNPN and CDR2 is SVGIG in the germline V gene (reference sequence). The length of the CDR3 is 13 residues. CDR3 loop: CASRTGLNTEAFF. CDR3 DNA sequence: TGTGCCTCCCGGACAGGATTGAACACTGAAGCTTTCTTT.

The rearrangement uses TRBV11-3 and TRBJ2-1; unclear D gene. Germline-derived CDR1 and CDR2 are SGHNT and YENEEA. V lost 0 bases and J lost 0, with 6 bases in between. There are 15 residues in the CDR3. The CDR3 region is CASSLDPRSYNEQFF. CDR3 DNA sequence: TGTGCCAGCAGCTTAGATCCCCGCTCCTACAATGAGCAGTTCTTC.